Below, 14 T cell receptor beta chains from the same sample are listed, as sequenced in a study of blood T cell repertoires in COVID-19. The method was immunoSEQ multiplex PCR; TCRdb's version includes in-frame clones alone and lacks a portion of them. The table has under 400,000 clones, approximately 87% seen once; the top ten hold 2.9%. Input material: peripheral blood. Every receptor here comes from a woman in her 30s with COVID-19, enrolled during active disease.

CDR3 in DNA: TGTGCCAGCAGTTTAGGGGCCAGGGGAGGGGCTTTCTTT. Its protein is CASSLGARGGAFF. This sequence joins TRBV28 and TRBJ1-1, with D maybe TRBD1 (6 bases). The CDR3 covers 13 residues. The V and J ends lost 2 bases and 11 bases respectively, with 15 bases between them. The germline gives CDR1 MDHEN, CDR2 SYDVKM.

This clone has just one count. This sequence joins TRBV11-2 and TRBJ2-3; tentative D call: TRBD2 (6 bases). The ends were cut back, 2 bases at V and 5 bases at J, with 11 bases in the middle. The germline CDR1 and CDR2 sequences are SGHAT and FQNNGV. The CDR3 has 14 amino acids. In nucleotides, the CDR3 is TGTGCCAGCAGCTTACTGGGGGGAGAAGATACGCAGTATTTT. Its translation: CASSLLGGEDTQYF.

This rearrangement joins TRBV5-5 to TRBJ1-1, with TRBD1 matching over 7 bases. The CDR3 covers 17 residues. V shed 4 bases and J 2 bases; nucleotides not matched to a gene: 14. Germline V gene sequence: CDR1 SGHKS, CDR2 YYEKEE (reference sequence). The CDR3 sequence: CASSLTLSGTANTEAFF. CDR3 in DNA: TGTGCCAGCAGCCTCACGCTTAGCGGGACAGCAAACACTGAAGCTTTCTTT.

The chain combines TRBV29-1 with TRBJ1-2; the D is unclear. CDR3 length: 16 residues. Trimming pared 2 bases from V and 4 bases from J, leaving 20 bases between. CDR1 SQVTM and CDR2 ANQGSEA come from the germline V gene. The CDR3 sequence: CSVETFGQEPPYGYTF. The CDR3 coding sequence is TGCAGCGTTGAAACTTTTGGGCAGGAACCCCCCTATGGCTACACCTTC. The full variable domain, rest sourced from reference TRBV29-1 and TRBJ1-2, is SAVISQKPSRDICQRGTSLTIQCQVDSQVTMMFWYRQQPGQSLTLIATANQGSEATYESGFVIDKFPISRPNLTFSTLTVSNMSPEDSSIYLCSVETFGQEPPYGYTFGSGTRLTVV.

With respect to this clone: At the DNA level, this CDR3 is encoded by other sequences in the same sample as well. The CDR3 DNA reads TGTGCCAGCAGTTTACGGGGGTGGGGTAATTCACCCCTCCACTTT. Translated, it gives CASSLRGWGNSPLHF. The genes are TRBV27 and TRBJ1-6; a possible D gene is TRBD1 (5 bases). Trimming took 2 bases from V and 6 from J, leaving 11 bases between them. CDR3 length: 15 amino acids. The germline gives CDR1 MNHEY, CDR2 SMNVEV (reference sequence).

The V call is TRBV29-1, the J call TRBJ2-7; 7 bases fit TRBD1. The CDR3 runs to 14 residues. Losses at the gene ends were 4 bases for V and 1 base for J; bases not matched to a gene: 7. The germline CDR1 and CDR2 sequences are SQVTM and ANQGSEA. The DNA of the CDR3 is TGCAGCGTTGCCTTGACAGGGTCGTCCTACGAGCAGTACTTC. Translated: CSVALTGSSYEQYF.

The chain's CDR3 is CASSYAGNYGYTF. In DNA, the CDR3 is TGTGCCAGCAGCTACGCCGGGAACTATGGCTACACCTTC. The rearrangement links TRBV7-9 to TRBJ1-2; D uncertain. V shed 4 bases and J shed 2 bases, with 8 bases lying between them. This CDR3 region has 13 residues. Germline V gives CDR1 SEHNR, CDR2 FQNEAQ (reference sequence). The full variable domain, completed using reference TRBV7-9 and TRBJ1-2, is DTGVSQNPRHKITKRGQNVTFRCDPISEHNRLYWYRQTLGQGPEFLTYFQNEAQLEKSRLLSDRFSAERPKGSFSTLEIQRTEQGDSAMYLCASSYAGNYGYTFGSGTRLTVV.

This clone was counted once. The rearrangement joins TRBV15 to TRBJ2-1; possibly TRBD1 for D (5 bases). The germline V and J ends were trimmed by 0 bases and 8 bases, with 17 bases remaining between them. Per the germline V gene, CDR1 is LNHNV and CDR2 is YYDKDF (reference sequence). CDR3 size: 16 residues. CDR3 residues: CATSRDQQVSNYEQFF. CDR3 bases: TGTGCCACCAGCAGAGATCAACAGGTTTCTAATTATGAGCAGTTCTTC.

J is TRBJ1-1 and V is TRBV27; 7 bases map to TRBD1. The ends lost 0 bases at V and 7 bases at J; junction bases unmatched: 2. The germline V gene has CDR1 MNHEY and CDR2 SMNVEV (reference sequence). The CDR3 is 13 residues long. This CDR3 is CASSLSRDSEAFF. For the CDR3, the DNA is TGTGCCAGCAGTTTATCGAGGGACAGTGAAGCTTTCTTT.

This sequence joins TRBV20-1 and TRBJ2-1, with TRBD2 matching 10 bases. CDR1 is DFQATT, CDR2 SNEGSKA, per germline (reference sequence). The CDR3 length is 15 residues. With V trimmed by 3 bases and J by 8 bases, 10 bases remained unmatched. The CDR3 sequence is CSASFLAGGLDEQFF. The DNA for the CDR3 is TGCAGTGCTAGTTTTTTAGCGGGAGGTTTGGATGAGCAGTTCTTC.

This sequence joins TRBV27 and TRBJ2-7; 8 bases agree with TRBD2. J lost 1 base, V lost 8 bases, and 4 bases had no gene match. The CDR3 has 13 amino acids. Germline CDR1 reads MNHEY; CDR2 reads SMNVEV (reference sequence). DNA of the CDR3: TGTGCCAGCTCACTAGCGGCTTCCTACGAGCAGTACTTC. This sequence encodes CASSLAASYEQYF.

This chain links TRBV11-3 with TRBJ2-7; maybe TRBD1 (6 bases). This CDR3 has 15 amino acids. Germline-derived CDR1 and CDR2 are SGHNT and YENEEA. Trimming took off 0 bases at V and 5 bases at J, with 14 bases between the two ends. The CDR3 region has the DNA TGTGCCAGCAGCTTAGAAGGCCAGCCAGGGGACGAGCAGTACTTC. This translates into CASSLEGQPGDEQYF.

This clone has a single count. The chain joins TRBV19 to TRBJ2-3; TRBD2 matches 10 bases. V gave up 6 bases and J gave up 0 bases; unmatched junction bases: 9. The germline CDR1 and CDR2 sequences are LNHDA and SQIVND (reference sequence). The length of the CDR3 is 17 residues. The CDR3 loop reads CASRPDLLAGSTDTQYF. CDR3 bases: TGTGCCAGTAGGCCCGACCTACTAGCGGGAAGCACAGATACGCAGTATTTT.

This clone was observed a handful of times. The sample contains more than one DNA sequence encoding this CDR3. The CDR3 sequence is CATSSGLAGGPYEQYF. The CDR3 DNA reads as TGTGCCACCAGCAGTGGACTAGCGGGAGGGCCCTACGAGCAGTACTTC. This chain links TRBV15 with TRBJ2-7; 15 bases map to TRBD2. From germline, CDR1 is LNHNV and CDR2 YYDKDF (reference sequence). Trimming took 3 bases from V and 2 from J; bases not matched to a gene: 2. The CDR3 has 16 residues.